Below are 24 T cell receptor beta chains sequenced from a single sample in a study of PD-L1 blockade in urothelial cancer. Sequencing was performed with immunoSEQ multiplex PCR; in TCRdb, only in-frame clones are kept and a portion is missing. There are fewer than 130,000 clones in the sample; about 85% occur only once, and about 2.4% lies in the top ten. The starting material was PBMCs, obtained around atezolizumab (anti-PD-L1) treatment. The receptors were gathered from a man aged 50 to 60 with urothelial cancer.

The V and J genes are TRBV7-8 and TRBJ2-1; 15 bases map to TRBD2. The junction had 5 bases not matched to a gene; V was cut back by 5 bases and J by 6 bases. From germline, CDR1 is SGHVS and CDR2 FQNEAQ. The CDR3 extends over 16 amino acids. The CDR3 sequence: CASSLGGLAGGNEQFF. DNA of the CDR3: TGTGCCAGCAGCCTTGGGGGACTAGCGGGAGGCAATGAGCAGTTCTTC.

The chain carries TRBV27 and TRBJ1-2; the D is unclear. The CDR3 is 15 residues long. Per germline, CDR1 MNHEY and CDR2 SMNVEV (reference sequence). V was clipped by 2 bases and J by 8 bases, with 18 bases between them. CDR3 residues: CASSLIEPKVSGYTF. The CDR3 nucleotides read TGTGCCAGCAGTTTAATCGAGCCTAAAGTGAGCGGCTACACCTTC.

The gene calls are TRBV19 and TRBJ1-5; 10 bases fit TRBD1. The CDR3 runs 16 residues. The ends lost 7 bases at V and 2 bases at J; junction bases unmatched: 8. Germline CDR1 and CDR2: LNHDA and SQIVND (reference sequence). The CDR3 region is CASIESGQGGNQPQHF. DNA of the CDR3: TGTGCCAGTATTGAATCCGGACAGGGGGGCAATCAGCCCCAGCATTTT.

The V gene is TRBV18, the J gene TRBJ2-3, with D perhaps TRBD1 (5 bases). The CDR3 is 15 amino acids. The V gene's germline CDR1 is KGHSH and CDR2 LQKENI. V lost 3 bases and J lost 9, with 19 bases in between. In DNA, the CDR3 is TGTGCCAGCTCACCGCTTGGGCAGGGTGATTCGACGCAGTATTTT. The encoded protein is CASSPLGQGDSTQYF.

The chain employs TRBV6-5 and TRBJ1-2; D is possibly TRBD1 (5 bases). The CDR3 covers 15 residues. Germline V gives CDR1 MNHEY, CDR2 SVGAGI. V was cut by 8 bases and J by 4 bases, with 20 bases left in between. The CDR3 here is CASAPQGRLLYGYTF. The CDR3 nucleotides read TGTGCCAGCGCTCCCCAGGGCAGATTACTCTATGGCTACACCTTC.

V gene TRBV18 combines with J gene TRBJ1-1; maybe TRBD1 (5 bases). The CDR3 is 11 amino acids. Germline CDR1 reads KGHSH; CDR2 reads LQKENI. V was pared by 2 bases and J by 8 bases, with 6 bases between. CDR3: CASSPDREAFF. In DNA form, the CDR3 reads TGTGCCAGCTCACCAGACAGAGAAGCTTTCTTT.

This chain connects TRBV4-1 to TRBJ2-5, with TRBD1 as a possible D gene (6 bases). Trimming removed 0 bases at V and 1 base at J, with 15 bases between. Per the germline V gene, CDR1 is MGHRA and CDR2 is YSYEKL. This CDR3 spans 17 amino acids. For the CDR3, the DNA is TGCGCCAGCAGCCAAGATCGGGGAAAAGGGGGCCAAGAGACCCAGTACTTC. This sequence encodes CASSQDRGKGGQETQYF.

The CDR3: CASSLKNPGLVVHEQYF. CDR3 nucleotide sequence: TGTGCCAGCAGCTTAAAAAATCCCGGACTAGTCGTGCACGAGCAGTACTTC. The genes are TRBV7-2 and TRBJ2-7; 7 bases fit TRBD2. Per germline, CDR1 SGHTA and CDR2 FQGNSA. The CDR3 length is 17 residues. J was trimmed by 5 bases and V by 2 bases; bases with no gene match: 15.

This clone appeared once. The rearrangement uses TRBV27 and TRBJ2-3; possible D gene TRBD2, 5 bases. This CDR3 contains 17 residues. The germline CDR1 and CDR2 sequences are MNHEY and SMNVEV (reference sequence). The ends were cut back, 7 bases at V and 0 bases at J, with 20 bases in the middle. CDR3 coding DNA: TGTGCCAGCACAAAGAGGGCGGCAGGAACTAGCACAGATACGCAGTATTTT. Its protein product is CASTKRAAGTSTDTQYF.

The chain combines TRBV6-4 with TRBJ2-3; 7 bases align to TRBD2. The V and J ends lost 7 bases and 2 bases, in that order; junction bases with no gene match: 6. This CDR3 region has 14 residues. Germline values: CDR1 MRHNA, CDR2 SNTAGT. The CDR3 DNA follows: TGTGCCAGCATACCGGGAGGATCCACAGATACGCAGTATTTT. Amino acids: CASIPGGSTDTQYF.

This rearrangement joins TRBV7-2 to TRBJ2-1; weak D call: TRBD2 (5 bases). V was clipped by 5 bases and J by 2 bases, with 7 bases between them. The CDR3 covers 13 residues. Germline V lookup: CDR1 SGHTA, CDR2 FQGNSA. The CDR3 reads CASSPGTYNEQFF. CDR3 bases: TGTGCCAGCAGCCCCGGGACCTACAATGAGCAGTTCTTC.

The CDR3 sequence is CASMVERTQYF. The CDR3 nucleotides read TGTGCCAGCATGGTAGAGCGTACGCAGTATTTT. The chain links TRBV7-9 to TRBJ2-3; D unresolved. Germline V CDR1 and CDR2: SEHNR, FQNEAQ (reference sequence). The CDR3 is 11 amino acids. V gave up 7 bases and J gave up 8 bases, with 10 bases separating them.

The chain has TRBV27 and TRBJ1-1; the match to TRBD1 covers 9 bases. Looked up from germline, CDR1 is MNHEY and CDR2 is SMNVEV (reference sequence). Unmatched junction bases numbered 8, after V lost 5 bases and J lost 4 bases. The CDR3 contains 15 residues. The DNA for the CDR3 is TGTGCCAGCAGTCCCGCCGGACAGGGGTTCACTGAAGCTTTCTTT. Protein: CASSPAGQGFTEAFF.

The V and J genes are TRBV28 and TRBJ2-1; TRBD1 matches at 11 bases. After removal of 4 bases from V and 7 bases from J, the junction contained 12 bases not matched to a gene. Germline values: CDR1 MDHEN, CDR2 SYDVKM. The CDR3 has 17 amino acids. The CDR3 DNA follows: TGTGCCAGCAGTTCCCCCGCGAGGGACAGGGGGAGGAATGAGCAGTTCTTC. Its protein product is CASSSPARDRGRNEQFF.

V gene TRBV5-1 combines with J gene TRBJ2-1; 11 bases line up with TRBD2. Per germline, CDR1 SGHRS and CDR2 YFSETQ. J gave up 4 bases and V 4 bases, and 7 bases lay outside the gene matches. This CDR3 contains 16 residues. The CDR3 protein is CASSPVTSGTYNEQFF. In DNA form, the CDR3 reads TGCGCCAGCAGCCCCGTGACTAGCGGGACGTACAATGAGCAGTTCTTC.

The rearrangement uses TRBV30 and TRBJ2-7, with 8 bases aligning to TRBD2. The CDR3 is made up of 15 amino acids. Trimming took 5 bases from V and 4 from J; bases not matched to a gene: 13. The germline CDR1 and CDR2 sequences are GTSNPN and SVGIG (reference sequence). The CDR3 region is CAWGKGLVDGYEQYF. In nucleotides, the CDR3 is TGTGCCTGGGGAAAGGGACTAGTCGATGGATACGAGCAGTACTTC. Drawing the rest from reference TRBV30 and TRBJ2-7, the complete variable domain is SQTIHQWPATLVQPVGSPLSLECTVEGTSNPNLYWYRQAAGRGLQLLFYSVGIGQISSEVPQNLSASRPQDRQFILSSKKLLLSDSGFYLCAWGKGLVDGYEQYFGPGTRLTVT.

The chain has TRBV19 and TRBJ1-5, with 7 bases fitting TRBD1. The V gene end was trimmed by 3 bases and the J gene end by 3 bases; junction bases not matched to a gene: 5. CDR1 and CDR2 (germline): LNHDA, SQIVND (reference sequence). CDR3 length: 15 amino acids. The CDR3, as DNA: TGTGCCAGTAGTATGGCAGACAGGGTCAATCAGCCCCAGCATTTT. Encoded protein: CASSMADRVNQPQHF.

The chain recombines TRBV11-2 with TRBJ1-1; 11 nucleotides line up with TRBD1. The CDR3 is 14 amino acids. V was pared by 3 bases and J by 6 bases, with 3 bases of the junction left unmatched. CDR1 and CDR2 (germline): SGHAT, FQNNGV. CDR3 sequence: CASSLGQGVSEAFF. The DNA of the CDR3 is TGTGCCAGCAGCTTGGGACAGGGGGTATCTGAAGCTTTCTTT.

This chain links TRBV28 with TRBJ1-6; D is perhaps TRBD1 (6 bases). The V gene's germline CDR1 is MDHEN and CDR2 SYDVKM. The V end was cut by 5 bases, the J end by 10 bases, with 15 bases between. This CDR3 comprises 14 residues. CDR3 region: CASSPPGGGSPLHF. Written as DNA, the CDR3 is TGTGCCAGCAGTCCCCCGGGGGGCGGATCACCCCTCCACTTT.

The chain carries TRBV11-2 and TRBJ1-2; possible D gene TRBD1, 6 bases. Germline values: CDR1 SGHAT, CDR2 FQNNGV. V shed 1 base and J shed 7 bases, with 10 bases lying between them. The CDR3 contains 13 residues. The CDR3 is CASSLVGAGGYTF. The CDR3 DNA follows: TGTGCCAGCAGCTTAGTGGGGGCCGGTGGCTACACCTTC.

The CDR3 reads CASSPPLGEAYNEQFF. DNA of the CDR3: TGTGCCAGCTCACCACCGTTGGGGGAGGCCTACAATGAGCAGTTCTTC. This chain connects TRBV18 to TRBJ2-1; possibly TRBD2 for D (6 bases). V lost 0 bases and J lost 2, with 11 bases in between. Germline V CDR1 and CDR2: KGHSH, LQKENI. This CDR3 is 16 amino acids long.

The V gene is TRBV11-2, the J gene TRBJ2-1; TRBD2 agrees at 10 bases. The CDR3 runs to 14 residues. Germline V gene lookup returns CDR1 SGHAT and CDR2 FQNNGV. V was clipped by 10 bases and J by 6 bases; unmatched bases: 9. CDR3 residues: CAILKAGGFNEQFF. The DNA of the CDR3 is TGTGCCATCCTAAAAGCGGGAGGGTTCAATGAGCAGTTCTTC. Full variable domain (missing parts from reference TRBV11-2 and TRBJ2-1): EAGVAQSPRYKIIEKRQSVAFWCNPISGHATLYWYQQILGQGPKLLIQFQNNGVVDDSQLPKDRFSAERLKGVDSTLKIQPAKLEDSAVYLCAILKAGGFNEQFFGPGTRLTVL.

The genes are TRBV19 and TRBJ2-3; the D gene is possibly TRBD2 (5 bases). V was shortened by 4 bases and J by 4 bases, with 15 bases between the two germline ends. The CDR3 consists of 15 residues. Germline V gives CDR1 LNHDA, CDR2 SQIVND (reference sequence). The CDR3 nucleotides are TGTGCCAGTAGTAGAGGGTTTTCAATGTCAGATACGCAGTATTTT. It is translated as CASSRGFSMSDTQYF.

The chain carries TRBV30 and TRBJ2-1; no definite D call. The CDR3 is 13 residues long. Trimming left V 2 bases short and J 1 base short, with 6 bases between. Germline values: CDR1 GTSNPN, CDR2 SVGIG (reference sequence). The CDR3 region has the DNA TGTGCCTGGAGTCCCGGTTCCTACAATGAGCAGTTCTTC. This gives the protein CAWSPGSYNEQFF.